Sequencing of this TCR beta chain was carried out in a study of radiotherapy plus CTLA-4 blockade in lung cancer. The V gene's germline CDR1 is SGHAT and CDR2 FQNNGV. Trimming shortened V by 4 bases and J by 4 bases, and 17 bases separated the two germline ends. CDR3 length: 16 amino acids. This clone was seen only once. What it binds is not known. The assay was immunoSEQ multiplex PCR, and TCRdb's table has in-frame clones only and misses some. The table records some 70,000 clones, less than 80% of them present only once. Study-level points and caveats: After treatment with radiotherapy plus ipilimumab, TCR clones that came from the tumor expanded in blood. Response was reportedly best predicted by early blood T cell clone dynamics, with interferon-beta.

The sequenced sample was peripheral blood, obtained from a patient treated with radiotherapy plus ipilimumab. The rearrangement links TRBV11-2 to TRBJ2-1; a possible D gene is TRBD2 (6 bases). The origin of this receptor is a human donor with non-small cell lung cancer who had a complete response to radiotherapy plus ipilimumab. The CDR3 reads CASSSREAGLYNEQFF. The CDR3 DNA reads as TGTGCCAGCAGCTCGCGAGAGGCGGGGCTATACAATGAGCAGTTCTTC.